The rows below give T cell receptor beta chains drawn from one sample of a study of T cell responses to AZD1222 COVID-19 vaccine. Method: immunoSEQ multiplex PCR; TCRdb's copy keeps in-frame clones and lacks some. The sample lists 95,000 to 110,000 clones, roughly 90% occurring once. The sequencing here drew on peripheral blood, taken on day 0 of AZD1222 vaccination. These receptors came from an adult in good health. Each CDR3 is given with its conserved first and last residue. D genes are given only for firm matches. Clone size appears in some rows only: once, few, many, or a class for an expanded clone.

.,.,TRBJ1-5,TRBV16,CASSLRVGTQPQHF,TGTGCCAGCAGCTTACGAGTGGGGACCCAGCCCCAGCATTTT
.,.,TRBJ2-5,TRBV10-1,CASSAPGMGETQYF,TGCGCCAGCAGTGCCCCAGGGATGGGAGAGACCCAGTACTTC
.,.,TRBJ2-1,TRBV2,CASASYNEQFF,TGTGCCAGCGCTTCCTACAATGAGCAGTTCTTC
.,.,TRBJ1-1,TRBV7-9,CASSQIGGGGTEAFF,TGTGCCAGCAGCCAAATTGGGGGAGGCGGCACTGAAGCTTTCTTT
once,TRBD1,TRBJ1-5,TRBV6-1,CASSDSGTGNQPQHF,TGTGCCAGCAGTGACTCCGGGACAGGGAATCAGCCCCAGCATTTT
.,TRBD1,TRBJ1-6,TRBV19,CASSVTGARGSPLHF,TGTGCCAGTAGCGTGACAGGGGCGCGTGGGTCACCCCTCCACTTT
.,.,TRBJ1-6,TRBV30,CAWSPPTSSYNSPLHF,TGTGCCTGGAGTCCACCAACGAGCTCCTATAATTCACCCCTCCACTTT
few,TRBD2,TRBJ2-2,TRBV7-8,CASSLDMVASGNTGELFF,TGTGCCAGCAGCTTAGACATGGTGGCTAGCGGTAACACCGGGGAGCTGTTTTTT
.,.,TRBJ2-1,TRBV5-1,CASSGKVSYNEQFF,TGCGCCAGCAGCGGCAAGGTCTCCTACAATGAGCAGTTCTTC
.,.,TRBJ1-1,TRBV7-2,CASSLAGTANTEAFF,TGTGCCAGCAGCTTAGCCGGGACTGCTAACACTGAAGCTTTCTTT
.,TRBD1,TRBJ1-2,TRBV6-5,CASREGQGAGYGYTF,TGTGCCAGCAGGGAGGGACAGGGGGCGGGGTATGGCTACACCTTC
.,.,TRBJ1-2,TRBV3-1/TRBV3-2,CASSQVGGGYGYTF,TGTGCCAGCAGCCAAGTCGGGGGTGGTTATGGCTACACCTTC
.,.,TRBJ2-1,TRBV7-3,CASSFSGGNYNEQFF,TGTGCCAGCAGCTTTAGTGGGGGGAACTACAATGAGCAGTTCTTC
once,.,TRBJ2-7,TRBV7-9,CASNSQGFRYEQYF,TGTGCCAGTAACTCACAGGGATTTCGCTACGAGCAGTACTTC
.,.,TRBJ2-5,TRBV7-8,CASSPPMNSETQYF,TGTGCCAGCAGCCCCCCCATGAATTCGGAGACCCAGTACTTC
.,.,TRBJ2-5,TRBV21-1,CASSKAWGGQETQYF,TGTGCCAGCAGCAAAGCGTGGGGGGGCCAAGAGACCCAGTACTTC
.,.,TRBJ1-1,TRBV7-6,CATSRPVQGYEAFF,TGTGCCACCTCCCGACCGGTGCAGGGGTACGAAGCTTTCTTT
.,TRBD1,TRBJ2-3,TRBV3-1/TRBV3-2,CASSTEQGAYADTQYF,TGTGCCAGCAGCACCGAACAGGGGGCTTACGCAGATACGCAGTATTTT